This T cell receptor (beta chain) was found in a study of shared clonotypes between healthy human individuals (TCRdb year 2020). With respect to the entire study: A couple of women and three men aged 18 to 49 years were included in the cohort. For each donor, three plates each were used for CD4 naive and CD4 memory, two plates were used for CD8 naive, and one plate was used for CD8 memory. To estimate repertoire size and how much clonotype sharing occurs between individuals, the study deeply sequenced the blood TCR repertoires of several healthy adults. To increase sequencing depth and limit assay-specific biases, TCR repertoire library preparation and sequencing were carried out by different laboratories using diverse techniques. Between about 0.8 and 9 billion PBMCs per donor were obtained by leukapheresis.

What the work shows at the level of the full study, not this receptor alone: Higher generation probabilities were observed for clonotypes shared by all four sorted-subset donors than for non-shared clonotypes. Sampling was restricted to blood, and TCR repertoires in tissue are likely to differ from TCR repertoires in blood. The small number of donors limited the genetic and exposure-history diversity represented. Based on pairwise subsampling, the degree of clonotype sharing among donors was expected to be affected by sequencing depth. Even with the large sequencing depth, rarefaction of the sorted-subset datasets indicated that sequencing was incomplete. Naive subsets generally had larger estimated clonotype richness than memory subsets did. When a few donors were compared, the shared fraction of clonotypes was about 5% for naive CD4, 3% to 4% for naive CD8, 2% to 2.5% for memory CD4, and under 0.5% for memory CD8.

Using the deep immunoSEQ assay, TCR CDR3 regions were amplified from genomic DNA by multiplex PCR. Extracted genomic DNA from each cell subset was distributed evenly across all wells of several immunoSEQ 96-well plates, and each plate was treated as a replicate. For sorted subsets, each replicate PCR was loaded with 200 ng genomic DNA, equivalent to about 33,000 T cell genomes. Purified libraries were measured with a Qubit 3.0 fluorometer, size-checked on a Bioanalyzer 2100, and measured again with the KAPA Library Quantification kit. A separate single-read 150-cycle Illumina NextSeq 550 flow cell was used to sequence each immunoSEQ 96-well plate. The paper's data handling went like this. Because the immunoSEQ output included only junctional sequences and no quality scores, the filtering could not be the same as the filtering used for full-length reads. Sequences were annotated with PyIR, a Python wrapper for IgBLAST v1.9, and V/J genes and CDR3 were assigned using IMGT germline references. Reads were removed for weak V/J assignments (E-value above 1e-6), missing CDR3, stop codons, out-of-frame junctions, or ambiguous translated residues. V3J clonotypes were defined as sequences sharing the same inferred V gene, J gene, and CDR3 amino acid sequence. To compute the percentage overlap between repertoires, the number of shared unique clonotypes was divided by the size of the smaller repertoire. Richness of each repertoire was evaluated using RTK rarefaction, the Chao1 estimator, and Recon v2.1 estimates of unobserved clonotypes. OLGA was used to compute generation probabilities for all TCRbeta clonotypes that the gDNA method yielded from a handful of donors. TCRdb's version of the immuneACCESS table is confined to in-frame rearrangements and falls short of the full clone set. An unresolved V gene accounts for under half of the shortfall where checked; the remainder is of unknown origin. The V and J calls and clone size come from that table; D and trimming were worked out from the DNA. The sample includes 850,000 to 1,200,000 clones, with about 70% observed a single time. Around 1.5% of the sample is in the top ten clones.

Donors were healthy HIV-negative adults with no recently reported acute infections or vaccinations. Only Caucasian adults living in Nashville, Tennessee, USA were represented among the donors. CD4+ T cells were enriched by magnetic negative selection; naive cells were then positively selected on CD45RA, and the negative fraction formed the memory subset. Blood was collected by leukapheresis, and PBMCs were isolated by Ficoll-Histopaque density gradient centrifugation and then cryopreserved in liquid nitrogen vapor phase. Analytical flow cytometry was used to check the purity and quantity of each magnetically sorted T cell population. Genomic DNA was isolated from each sorted fraction and quantified by UV absorbance on a Nanodrop 2000c. The germline V gene encodes CDR1 GTSNPN and CDR2 SVGIG (reference sequence). Counted from cysteine to phenylalanine, this CDR3 has 13 amino acids. The retained sequence is limited to the CDR3, 39 bases, with the frame set at the first base. Cut back by 5 bases and 8 bases, the V and J ends lie 13 bases apart.

Turning to this clone: The antigen it binds to is not known. Qualities for individual bases were not recorded, and no much larger clone is one base off.

Here the chain combines TRBV30 and TRBJ1-6; TRBD1 is possibly the D segment (5 matching bases). The sample was memory CD4+ T cells sorted from blood. This sample's cell subset or site label indicates: CD45RA-negative fraction. The TCR originated in a man aged 18 to 35 in good health. The CDR3 reads CAWEAGLDSPLHF. The nucleotide sequence reads as follows: TGTGCCTGGGAAGCAGGGCTCGATTCACCCCTCCACTTT.